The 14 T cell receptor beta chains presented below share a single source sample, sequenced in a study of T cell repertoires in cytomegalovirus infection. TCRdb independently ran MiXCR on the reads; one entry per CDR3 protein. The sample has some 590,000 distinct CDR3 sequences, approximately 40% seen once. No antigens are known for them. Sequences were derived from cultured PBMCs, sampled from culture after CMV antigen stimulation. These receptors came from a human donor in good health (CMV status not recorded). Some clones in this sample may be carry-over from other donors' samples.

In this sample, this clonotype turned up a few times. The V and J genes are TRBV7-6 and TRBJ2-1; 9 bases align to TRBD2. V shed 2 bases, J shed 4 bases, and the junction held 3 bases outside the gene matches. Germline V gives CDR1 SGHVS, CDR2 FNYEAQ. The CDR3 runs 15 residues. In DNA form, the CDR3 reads TGTGCCAGCAGCTTACAGCGGGGGGTTTACAATGAGCAGTTCTTC. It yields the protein CASSLQRGVYNEQFF.

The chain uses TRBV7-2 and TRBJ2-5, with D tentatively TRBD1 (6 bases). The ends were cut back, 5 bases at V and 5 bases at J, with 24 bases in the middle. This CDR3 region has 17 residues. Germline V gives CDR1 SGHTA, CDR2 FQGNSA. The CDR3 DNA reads TGTGCCAGCAGCCCCTACACATCTCCGACAGGCGGGGAGACCCAGTACTTC. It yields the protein CASSPYTSPTGGETQYF.

The CDR3: CAWSTGGPYNEQFF. Here the CDR3 DNA reads TGTGCCTGGAGTACAGGGGGCCCTTACAATGAGCAGTTCTTC. The V call is TRBV30, the J call TRBJ2-1; 9 nucleotides match TRBD1. The CDR3 covers 14 residues. The J segment lost 4 bases and the V segment lost 2 bases, leaving 3 bases of the junction unmatched. Germline loops: CDR1 GTSNPN, CDR2 SVGIG (reference sequence).

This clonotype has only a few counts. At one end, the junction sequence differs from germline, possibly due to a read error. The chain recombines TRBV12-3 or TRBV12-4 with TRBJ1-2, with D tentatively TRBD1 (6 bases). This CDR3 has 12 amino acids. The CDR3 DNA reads TGTGCCAGCAGTTTAGAGGGATTACAGGGATACTTC. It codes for CASSLEGLQGYF.

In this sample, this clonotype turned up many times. The chain's CDR3 is CASSRTMGSGTTDTQYF. CDR3 bases: TGCGCCAGCAGCCGTACGATGGGGAGCGGAACCACAGATACGCAGTATTTT. The gene calls are TRBV4-3 and TRBJ2-3; a weak D match, TRBD2 (5 bases). V was pared by 4 bases and J by 2 bases, with 19 bases between. CDR1 LGHNA and CDR2 YSLEER come from the germline V gene. The CDR3 has 17 residues.

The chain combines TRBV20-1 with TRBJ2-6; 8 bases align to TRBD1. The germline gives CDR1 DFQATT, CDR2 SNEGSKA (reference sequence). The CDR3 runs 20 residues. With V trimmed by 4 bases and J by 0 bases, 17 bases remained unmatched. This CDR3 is CSANWRVRQGTFSGANVLTF. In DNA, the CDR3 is TGCAGTGCTAACTGGCGCGTCAGACAGGGGACATTCTCTGGGGCCAACGTCCTGACTTTC.

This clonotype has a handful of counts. The CDR3 region has the DNA TGTGCCAGCAGCGATACATCCCCCGAAAAACTGTTTTTT. Protein sequence: CASSDTSPEKLFF. This chain uses TRBV3-1 with TRBJ1-4; no clear D. V lost 5 bases, J lost 8 bases, and 12 bases lay in between. CDR3 size: 13 residues. From germline, CDR1 is LGHDT and CDR2 YNNKEL (reference sequence).

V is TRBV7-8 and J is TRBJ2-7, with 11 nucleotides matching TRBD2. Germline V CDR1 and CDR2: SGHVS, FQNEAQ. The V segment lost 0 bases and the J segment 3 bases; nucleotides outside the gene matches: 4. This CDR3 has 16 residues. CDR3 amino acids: CASSLARLAGSYEQYF. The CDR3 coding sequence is TGTGCCAGCAGCTTAGCACGACTAGCGGGAAGCTACGAGCAGTACTTC.

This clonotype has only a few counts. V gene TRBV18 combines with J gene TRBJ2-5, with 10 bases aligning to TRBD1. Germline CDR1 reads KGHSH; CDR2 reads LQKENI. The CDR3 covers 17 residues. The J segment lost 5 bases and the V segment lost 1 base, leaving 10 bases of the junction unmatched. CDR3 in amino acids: CASSPLRGQGGTETQYF. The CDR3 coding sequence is TGTGCCAGCTCACCACTAAGAGGACAGGGGGGAACGGAGACCCAGTACTTC.

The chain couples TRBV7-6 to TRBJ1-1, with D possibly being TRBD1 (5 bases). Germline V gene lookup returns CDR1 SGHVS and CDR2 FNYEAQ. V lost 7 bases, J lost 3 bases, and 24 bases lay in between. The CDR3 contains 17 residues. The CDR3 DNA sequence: TGTGCCAGCACCCCTATCATCAGGGTGGGGACGGACACTGAAGCTTTCTTT. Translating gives CASTPIIRVGTDTEAFF.

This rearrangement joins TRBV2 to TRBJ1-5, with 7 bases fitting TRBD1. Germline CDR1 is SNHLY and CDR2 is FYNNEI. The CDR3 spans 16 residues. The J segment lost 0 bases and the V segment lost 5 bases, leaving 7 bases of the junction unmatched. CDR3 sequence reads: CASSPTGAYSNQPQHF. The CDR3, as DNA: TGTGCCAGCAGTCCTACAGGGGCCTATAGCAATCAGCCCCAGCATTTT.

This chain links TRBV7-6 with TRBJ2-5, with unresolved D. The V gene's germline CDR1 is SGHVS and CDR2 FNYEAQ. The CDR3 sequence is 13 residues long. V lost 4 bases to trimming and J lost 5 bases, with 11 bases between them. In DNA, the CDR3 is TGTGCCAGCAGCTCCGATGGCTGGGAGACCCAGTACTTC. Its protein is CASSSDGWETQYF. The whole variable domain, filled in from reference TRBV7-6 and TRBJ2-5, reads GAGVSQSPRYKVTKRGQDVALRCDPISGHVSLYWYRQALGQGPEFLTYFNYEAQQDKSGLPNDRFSAERPEGSISTLTIQRTEQRDSAMYRCASSSDGWETQYFGPGTRLLVL.

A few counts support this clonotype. CDR3 amino acids: CASSPGDGPLHF. In DNA form, the CDR3 reads TGTGCCAGCAGCCCCGGAGATGGTCCCCTCCACTTT. This chain joins TRBV12-3 or TRBV12-4 and TRBJ1-6, with D hard to call. CDR3 length equals 12 residues. V lost 6 bases and J lost 13, with 13 bases in between.

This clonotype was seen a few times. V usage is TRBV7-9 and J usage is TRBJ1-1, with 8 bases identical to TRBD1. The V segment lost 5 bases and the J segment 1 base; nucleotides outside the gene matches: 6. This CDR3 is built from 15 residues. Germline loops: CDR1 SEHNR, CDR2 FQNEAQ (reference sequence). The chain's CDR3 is CASSLTGAGNTEAFF. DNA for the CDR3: TGTGCCAGCAGCCTGACAGGGGCCGGGAACACTGAAGCTTTCTTT.